The next 27 T cell receptor beta chains were all read from a single sample in a study of T cell repertoires in cytomegalovirus infection. MiXCR was run by TCRdb on the reads, yielding one entry per CDR3 protein. In the table there are about 220,000 distinct CDR3 sequences, about 39% of which are singletons. Their antigen targets remain unknown. Sequenced material: CD8+ T cells from cultured PBMCs, taken from culture after CMV antigen stimulation. Receptors were obtained from a human donor in good health (CMV status not recorded). Some clones in this sample may be carry-over from other donors' samples.

This clonotype showed up just a few times. The chain joins TRBV7-2 to TRBJ2-3; TRBD1 or TRBD2 may be the D gene (5 bases each). Germline CDR1 reads SGHTA; CDR2 reads FQGNSA. The germline V and J ends were trimmed by 10 bases and 5 bases, with 16 bases remaining between them. The CDR3 covers 13 residues. In DNA, the CDR3 is TGTGCCACTAGGGACCTCGGCGTAGATACGCAGTATTTT. Amino acid sequence: CATRDLGVDTQYF.

The chain couples TRBV27 to TRBJ2-7, with D perhaps TRBD1 (6 bases). V was pared by 5 bases and J by 3 bases, with 17 bases between. CDR1 and CDR2 from the germline V gene are MNHEY and SMNVEV (reference sequence). This CDR3 spans 15 amino acids. The CDR3, as DNA: TGTGCCAGCAGTCCCGCCCAGGGGCGCGGCTACGAGCAGTACTTC. The encoded protein is CASSPAQGRGYEQYF.

This sequence joins TRBV30 and TRBJ1-1; possible D gene TRBD1, 5 bases. V was trimmed by 5 bases and J by 0 bases, leaving 7 bases between them. This CDR3 region has 12 residues. Per germline, CDR1 GTSNPN and CDR2 SVGIG (reference sequence). The CDR3 sequence is CAWQGLNTEAFF. The CDR3 DNA reads TGTGCCTGGCAGGGCCTGAACACTGAAGCTTTCTTT.

At least ten counts were recorded for this clonotype. The chain uses TRBV4-1 and TRBJ2-7, with D perhaps matching TRBD2 (5 bases). The germline V and J ends were trimmed by 5 bases and 3 bases, with 17 bases remaining between them. The CDR3 contains 15 residues. The germline gives CDR1 MGHRA, CDR2 YSYEKL. The CDR3: CASSSRWRHYYEQYF. The CDR3 DNA reads TGCGCCAGCAGCAGTCGTTGGAGGCACTACTACGAGCAGTACTTC.

The chain couples TRBV28 to TRBJ2-4; no clear D. With 6 bases removed from V and 3 bases from J, the gap between germline ends came to 15 bases. This CDR3 spans 15 amino acids. The V gene's germline CDR1 is MDHEN and CDR2 SYDVKM. The CDR3 is CASSRQALLKNIQYF. CDR3 nucleotide sequence: TGTGCCAGCAGCCGACAAGCCTTGCTCAAAAACATTCAGTACTTC.

The rearrangement links TRBV27 to TRBJ1-1; TRBD1 agrees at 7 bases. This CDR3 contains 15 residues. Trimming removed 3 bases from V and 2 bases from J; junction bases left unmatched: 6. CDR1 MNHEY and CDR2 SMNVEV come from the germline V gene (reference sequence). DNA for the CDR3: TGTGCCAGCAGTTTTCAGGGGGGCTTCAACACTGAAGCTTTCTTT. Its protein product is CASSFQGGFNTEAFF.

V and J are TRBV12-5 and TRBJ2-1; unclear D gene. Trimming removed 7 bases from V and 9 bases from J, with 13 bases in between. The CDR3 contains 12 residues. Germline V gives CDR1 LGHNT, CDR2 FRNRAP. CDR3 sequence: CASALGRSEQFF. In nucleotides, the CDR3 is TGTGCTAGTGCGCTCGGCCGCAGTGAGCAGTTCTTC.

This clonotype was seen only a few times. The chain recombines TRBV5-4 with TRBJ2-1; weak D call: TRBD2 (6 bases). Germline lookup yields CDR1 SGHNT and CDR2 YYREEE (reference sequence). V was clipped by 1 base and J by 4 bases, with 18 bases between them. This CDR3 is built from 17 residues. The CDR3 protein is CASSLRVTLAAYNEQFF. CDR3 DNA: TGTGCCAGCAGCTTGAGGGTCACGTTAGCGGCATACAATGAGCAGTTCTTC.

The chain joins TRBV2 to TRBJ2-7, with TRBD1 identical over 10 bases. The CDR3 has 15 amino acids. The trim removed 6 bases at V and 2 bases at J, leaving 7 bases unmatched. Germline V gene sequence: CDR1 SNHLY, CDR2 FYNNEI. In DNA, the CDR3 is TGTGCCAGCAGCCCGGGACAGGGGCTAACCTACGAGCAGTACTTC. Translated, it gives CASSPGQGLTYEQYF.

About this clonotype: One end of the junction does not line up with germline, which may come from a read error. The chain carries TRBV7-4 and TRBJ1-2; D not resolved. Looked up from germline, CDR1 is SGHVT and CDR2 is SQSDAQ. This CDR3 is 13 amino acids long. DNA for the CDR3: TGTGCCAGCAGCCCAGGCGGGAGCTATCGCTACACCTTC. This translates into CASSPGGSYRYTF.

The V and J genes are TRBV6-8 and TRBJ2-4, with a tentative D call TRBD2 (6 bases). The V end lost 2 bases, the J end lost 0 bases, and 8 bases lay between the germline ends. The CDR3 contains 15 residues. The germline V gene has CDR1 MNHGY and CDR2 SAAAGT. As DNA, the CDR3 is TGTGCCAGCAGTTACAGCGGGCTAGCCAAAAACATTCAGTACTTC. This gives the protein CASSYSGLAKNIQYF.

This clonotype appeared a few times. This sequence joins TRBV7-9 and TRBJ1-1; a weak D match, TRBD1 (6 bases). Germline V lookup: CDR1 SEHNR, CDR2 FQNEAQ (reference sequence). The CDR3 length is 13 residues. V was clipped by 2 bases and J by 5 bases, with 9 bases between them. The CDR3 here is CASSLITGTEAFF. CDR3 sequence (DNA): TGTGCCAGCAGCTTAATCACAGGGACTGAAGCTTTCTTT. The full variable domain, in which reference TRBV7-9 and TRBJ1-1 provide the parts outside the CDR3, is DTGVSQNPRHKITKRGQNVTFRCDPISEHNRLYWYRQTLGQGPEFLTYFQNEAQLEKSRLLSDRFSAERPKGSFSTLEIQRTEQGDSAMYLCASSLITGTEAFFGQGTRLTVV.

The J gene is TRBJ2-5, the V gene TRBV4-1; no firm D call. This CDR3 is 15 amino acids long. Germline-derived CDR1 and CDR2 are MGHRA and YSYEKL. With 0 bases removed from V and 6 bases from J, the gap between germline ends came to 14 bases. This CDR3 is CASSQDMGFVKTQYF. CDR3 coding DNA: TGCGCCAGCAGCCAAGATATGGGATTTGTGAAGACCCAGTACTTC.

This clonotype has just a few counts. The chain links TRBV12-3 or TRBV12-4 to TRBJ2-5; a weak D match, TRBD1 (5 bases). The ends were cut back, 6 bases at V and 3 bases at J, with 8 bases in the middle. There are 12 residues in the CDR3. CDR3 in DNA: TGTGCCAGCAGAGGGGTGGAAGAGACCCAGTACTTC. Translated, it gives CASRGVEETQYF.

The chain couples TRBV4-2 to TRBJ2-4; 10 nucleotides align to TRBD2. The CDR3 has 17 residues. Unmatched junction bases numbered 11, after V lost 0 bases and J lost 9 bases. CDR1 and CDR2 (germline): LGHNA, YNFKEQ. The chain's CDR3 is CASSQEGAERGGFIQYF. In DNA, the CDR3 is TGTGCCAGCAGCCAAGAAGGTGCGGAGCGGGGGGGCTTCATTCAGTACTTC.

The sample holds many counts of this clonotype. The V gene is TRBV12-3 or TRBV12-4, the J gene TRBJ1-2, with unresolved D. CDR3 length: 11 amino acids. Between the trimmed V and J ends, which lost 3 bases and 6 bases, there was a span of 5 bases. CDR3 DNA sequence: TGTGCCAGCAGTTTGAGGGATGGCTACACCTTC. Its translation is CASSLRDGYTF.

This clonotype was detected many times. This rearrangement joins TRBV29-1 to TRBJ1-2; no clear D gene. The V end was cut by 6 bases, the J end by 4 bases, with 12 bases between. Germline V CDR1 and CDR2: SQVTM, ANQGSEA. The CDR3 has 12 amino acids. As DNA, the CDR3 is TGCAGCGTCCTTGACATATTCTATGGCTACACCTTC. Its protein product is CSVLDIFYGYTF.

The chain employs TRBV7-3 and TRBJ2-5, with 10 positions matching TRBD2. V lost 5 bases, J lost 5 bases, and 5 bases stayed unmatched. The CDR3 is made up of 14 amino acids. In germline, CDR1 is SGHTA, CDR2 FQGTGA. CDR3 in amino acids: CASSPLAGDETQYF. The CDR3 nucleotides read TGTGCCAGCAGCCCCCTAGCGGGAGATGAGACCCAGTACTTC.

Points on this clonotype: The conserved closing phenylalanine or tryptophan is absent in this CDR3, likely reflecting a read error. V and J are TRBV7-6 and TRBJ2-1, with 10 nucleotides matching TRBD2. The CDR3 runs 15 residues. V shed 5 bases, J shed 6 bases, and the junction held 7 bases outside the gene matches. Germline CDR1 and CDR2: SGHVS and FNYEAQ. This CDR3 reads CASSPPKREGNEQFL. In nucleotides, the CDR3 is TGTGCCAGCAGCCCGCCCAAGCGGGAGGGCAATGAGCAGTTCTTA.

In this sample, this clonotype turned up a few times. The chain links TRBV2 to TRBJ1-2; maybe TRBD1 (5 bases). CDR1 SNHLY and CDR2 FYNNEI come from the germline V gene. V lost 9 bases and J lost 8, with 25 bases in between. The CDR3 sequence is 15 residues long. CDR3 amino acids: CARNDSLSQWVGYTF. In DNA form, the CDR3 reads TGTGCCAGAAATGACAGCCTCTCCCAATGGGTAGGCTACACCTTC.

This clonotype has only a few counts. The chain has TRBV28 and TRBJ1-2; tentatively, D is TRBD1 (6 bases). Between the trimmed V and J ends, which lost 3 bases and 4 bases, there was a span of 27 bases. This CDR3 comprises 19 residues. Germline CDR1 is MDHEN and CDR2 is SYDVKM. The CDR3 protein is CASSFEGWDTARVSYGYTF. The DNA of the CDR3 is TGTGCCAGCAGTTTTGAAGGCTGGGACACCGCACGAGTGAGCTATGGCTACACCTTC.

The rearrangement joins TRBV6-5 to TRBJ1-5; D perhaps matches TRBD1 (5 bases). The length of the CDR3 is 16 residues. Germline CDR1 is MNHEY and CDR2 is SVGAGI. Trimming took off 0 bases at V and 7 bases at J, with 16 bases between the two ends. The CDR3 sequence: CASSYSGTYYHQPQHF. CDR3 sequence (DNA): TGTGCCAGCAGTTACTCCGGGACGTATTACCACCAGCCCCAGCATTTT.

This clonotype occurred a few times. The chain combines TRBV27 with TRBJ1-4, with D perhaps matching TRBD1 (5 bases). Germline V gene lookup returns CDR1 MNHEY and CDR2 SMNVEV (reference sequence). The V and J ends lost 2 bases and 3 bases respectively, with 13 bases between them. The CDR3 is made up of 16 amino acids. For the CDR3, the DNA is TGTGCCAGCAGTTTAAGGGGTATCGGACCTAATGAAAAACTGTTTTTT. Translating it yields CASSLRGIGPNEKLFF.

The genes are TRBV24-1 and TRBJ1-3; D not resolved. This CDR3 comprises 14 residues. The germline V gene has CDR1 KGHDR and CDR2 SFDVKD. The V end lost 9 bases, the J end lost 0 bases, and 11 bases lay between the germline ends. CDR3: CATPHRSSGNTIYF. The DNA of the CDR3 is TGTGCCACCCCCCACCGGAGCTCTGGAAACACCATATATTTT.

The V and J genes are TRBV6-5 and TRBJ1-6; D is undetermined. The CDR3 runs to 13 residues. Per germline, CDR1 MNHEY and CDR2 SVGAGI. Trimming cost V 6 bases and J 9 bases, with 12 bases left between them. The chain's CDR3 is CASRVSTPSPLHF. The CDR3 coding sequence is TGTGCCAGCAGAGTGTCGACACCTTCACCCCTCCACTTT.

The V call is TRBV28, the J call TRBJ2-7, with a weak D call TRBD2 (6 bases). The CDR3 is 12 amino acids. CDR1 is MDHEN, CDR2 SYDVKM, per germline. V was shortened by 5 bases and J by 6 bases, with 11 bases between the two germline ends. The CDR3 nucleotides read TGTGCCAGCAGTGGGGGGTGGCGCGAGCAGTACTTC. It specifies CASSGGWREQYF.

The V and J genes are TRBV6-4 and TRBJ2-3, with D perhaps assigned TRBD1 or TRBD2 (5 bases each). The V and J ends lost 4 bases and 1 base respectively, with 21 bases between them. The CDR3 is 18 residues long. The germline gives CDR1 MRHNA, CDR2 SNTAGT. CDR3 residues: CASSAPREGTEGTDTQYF. The CDR3 DNA follows: TGTGCCAGCAGTGCCCCACGGGAAGGGACGGAAGGCACAGATACGCAGTATTTT.